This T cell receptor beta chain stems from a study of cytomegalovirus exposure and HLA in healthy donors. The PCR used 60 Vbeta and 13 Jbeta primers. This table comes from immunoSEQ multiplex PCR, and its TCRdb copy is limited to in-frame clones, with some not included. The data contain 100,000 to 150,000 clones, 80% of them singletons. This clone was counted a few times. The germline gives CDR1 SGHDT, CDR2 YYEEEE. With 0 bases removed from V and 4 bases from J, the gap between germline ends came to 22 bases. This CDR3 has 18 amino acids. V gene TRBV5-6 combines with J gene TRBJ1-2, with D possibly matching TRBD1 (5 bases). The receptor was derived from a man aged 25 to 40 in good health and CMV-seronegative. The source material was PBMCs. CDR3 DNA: TGTGCCAGCAGCTTGGGGGGAATGCGGGGCTTTGGGGTCTATGGCTACACCTTC. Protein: CASSLGGMRGFGVYGYTF.